This T cell receptor (beta chain) emerged from a study of beta chain features in type 1 diabetes. Losses at the gene ends were 4 bases for V and 7 bases for J; bases not matched to a gene: 6. This CDR3 comprises 13 residues. Germline loops: CDR1 SGHNT, CDR2 YYREEE (reference sequence). Investigators reverse transcribed all isolated RNA, so they sequenced expressed TCRB transcripts. Libraries were prepared by immunoSEQ multiplex PCR; TCRdb keeps only in-frame clonotypes and omits some of them. In the table there are about 320,000 clones, about 15% of which are singletons. Sequenced material: central memory CD4+ T cells from blood. The sequence was collected from a young man in good health. The chain carries TRBV5-4 and TRBJ2-7; 9 nucleotides agree with TRBD2. The CDR3 coding sequence is TGTGCCAGCAGCCCCGGACTAGCGCGAGAGCAGTACGTC. It encodes CASSPGLAREQYV.